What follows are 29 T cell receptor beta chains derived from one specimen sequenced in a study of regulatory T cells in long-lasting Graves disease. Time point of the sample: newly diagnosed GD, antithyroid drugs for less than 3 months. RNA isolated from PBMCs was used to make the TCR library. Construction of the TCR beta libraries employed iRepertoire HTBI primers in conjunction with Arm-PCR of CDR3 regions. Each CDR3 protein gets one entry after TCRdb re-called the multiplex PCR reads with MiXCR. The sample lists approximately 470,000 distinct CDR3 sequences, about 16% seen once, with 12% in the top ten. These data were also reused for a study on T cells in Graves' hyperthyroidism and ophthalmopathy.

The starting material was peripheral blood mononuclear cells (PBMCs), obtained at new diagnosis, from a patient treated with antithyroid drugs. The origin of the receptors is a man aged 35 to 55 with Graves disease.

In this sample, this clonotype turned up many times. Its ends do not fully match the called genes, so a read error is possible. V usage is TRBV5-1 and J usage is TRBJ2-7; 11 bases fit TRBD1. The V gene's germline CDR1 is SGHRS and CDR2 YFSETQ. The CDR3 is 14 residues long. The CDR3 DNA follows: TGTGCCAGCAGTTGGGGACAGGGGGCCTACGAGCAGTACTTC. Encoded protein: CASSWGQGAYEQYF.

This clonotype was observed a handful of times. CDR3 bases: TGTGCCAGCAGCTCGGGACTAGCGGGATTTTCCTACGAGCAGTACTTC. Translated: CASSSGLAGFSYEQYF. This sequence joins TRBV5-4 and TRBJ2-7; 13 bases are a match to TRBD2. The germline CDR1 and CDR2 sequences are SGHNT and YYREEE (reference sequence). The J segment lost 1 base and the V segment lost 3 bases, leaving 4 bases of the junction unmatched. The CDR3 extends over 16 amino acids.

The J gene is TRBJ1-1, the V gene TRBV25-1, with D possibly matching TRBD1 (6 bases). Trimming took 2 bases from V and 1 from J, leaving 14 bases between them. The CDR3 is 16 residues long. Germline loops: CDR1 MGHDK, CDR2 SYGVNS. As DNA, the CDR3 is TGTGCCAGCAGTGAAAGATTCCGGACAGCGAACACTGAAGCTTTCTTT. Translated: CASSERFRTANTEAFF.

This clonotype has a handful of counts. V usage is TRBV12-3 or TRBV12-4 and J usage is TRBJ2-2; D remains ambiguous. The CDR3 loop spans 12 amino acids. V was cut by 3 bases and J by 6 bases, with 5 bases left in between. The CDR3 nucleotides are TGTGCCAGCAGTTTTGGTCCCGGGGAGCTGTTTTTT. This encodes CASSFGPGELFF.

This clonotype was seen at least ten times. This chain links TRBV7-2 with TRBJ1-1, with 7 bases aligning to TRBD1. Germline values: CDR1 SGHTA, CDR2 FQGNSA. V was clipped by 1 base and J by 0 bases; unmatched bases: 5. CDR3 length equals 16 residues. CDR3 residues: CASSLEGARLNTEAFF. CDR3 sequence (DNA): TGTGCCAGCAGCTTAGAGGGGGCCAGACTGAACACTGAAGCTTTCTTT.

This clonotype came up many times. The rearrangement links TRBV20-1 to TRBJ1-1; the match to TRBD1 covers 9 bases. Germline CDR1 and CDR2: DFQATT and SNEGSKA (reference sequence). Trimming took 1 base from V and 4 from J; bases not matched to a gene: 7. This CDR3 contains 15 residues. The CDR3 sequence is CSARGDRAVGTEAFF. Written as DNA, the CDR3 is TGCAGTGCTAGAGGGGACAGGGCTGTTGGCACTGAAGCTTTCTTT.

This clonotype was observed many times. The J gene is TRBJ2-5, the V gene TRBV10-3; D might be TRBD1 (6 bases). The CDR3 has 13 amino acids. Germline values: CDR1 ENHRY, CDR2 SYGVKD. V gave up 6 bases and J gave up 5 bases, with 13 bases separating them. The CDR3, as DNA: TGTGCCATCAGGGGTGGGGGCCTGGAGACCCAGTACTTC. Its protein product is CAIRGGGLETQYF.

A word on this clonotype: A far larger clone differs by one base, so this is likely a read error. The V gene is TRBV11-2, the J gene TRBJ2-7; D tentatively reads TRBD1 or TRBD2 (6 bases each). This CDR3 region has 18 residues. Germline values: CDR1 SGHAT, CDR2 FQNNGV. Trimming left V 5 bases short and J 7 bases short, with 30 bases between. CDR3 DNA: TGTGCCAGCAGCGAAAAACACGCAGGGGAGGTTTACTACAATGAGCAGTACTTC. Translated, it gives CASSEKHAGEVYYNEQYF. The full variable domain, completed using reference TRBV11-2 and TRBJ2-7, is EAGVAQSPRYKIIEKRQSVAFWCNPISGHATLYWYQQILGQGPKLLIQFQNNGVVDDSQLPKDRFSAERLKGVDSTLKIQPAKLEDSAVYLCASSEKHAGEVYYNEQYFGPGTRLTVT.

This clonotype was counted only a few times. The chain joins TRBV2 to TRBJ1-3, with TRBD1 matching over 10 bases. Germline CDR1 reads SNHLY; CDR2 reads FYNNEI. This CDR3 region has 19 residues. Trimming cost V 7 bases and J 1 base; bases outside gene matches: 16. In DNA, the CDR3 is TGTGCCAGCAACCGAGGCAGGGACAGGGGAAGATTTTCTGGAAACACCATATATTTT. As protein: CASNRGRDRGRFSGNTIYF.

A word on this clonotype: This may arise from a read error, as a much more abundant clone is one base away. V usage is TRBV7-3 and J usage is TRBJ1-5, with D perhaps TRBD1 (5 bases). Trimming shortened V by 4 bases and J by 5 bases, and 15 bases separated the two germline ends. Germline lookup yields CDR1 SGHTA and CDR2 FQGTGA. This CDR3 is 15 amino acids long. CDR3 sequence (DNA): TGTGCCAGCAGCTCTGGGTTATGGGGCGATCAGCCCCAGCATTTT. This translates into CASSSGLWGDQPQHF.

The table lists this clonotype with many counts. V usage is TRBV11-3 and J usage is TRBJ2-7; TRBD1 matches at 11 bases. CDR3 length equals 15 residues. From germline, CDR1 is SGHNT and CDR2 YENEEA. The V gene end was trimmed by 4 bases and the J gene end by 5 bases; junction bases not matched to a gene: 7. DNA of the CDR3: TGTGCCAGCAGCTCCCACGGACAGGGGGCGGACGAGCAGTACTTC. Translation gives CASSSHGQGADEQYF.

The CDR3, as DNA: TGTGCCAGCAGTGATAGGGGGACTAGCGGGAGGTCCTACAATGAGCAGTTCTTC. Translated: CASSDRGTSGRSYNEQFF. The J gene is TRBJ2-1, the V gene TRBV2; 15 nucleotides agree with TRBD2. J gave up 1 base and V 3 bases, and 4 bases lay outside the gene matches. CDR1 and CDR2 from the germline V gene are SNHLY and FYNNEI. The CDR3 contains 18 residues.

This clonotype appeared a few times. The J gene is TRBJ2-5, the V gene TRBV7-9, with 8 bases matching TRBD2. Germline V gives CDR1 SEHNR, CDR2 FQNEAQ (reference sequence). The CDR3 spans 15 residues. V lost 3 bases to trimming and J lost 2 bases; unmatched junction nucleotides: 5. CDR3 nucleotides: TGTGCCAGCAGCTTGCCGACTAGCGCGCAAGAGACCCAGTACTTC. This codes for CASSLPTSAQETQYF.

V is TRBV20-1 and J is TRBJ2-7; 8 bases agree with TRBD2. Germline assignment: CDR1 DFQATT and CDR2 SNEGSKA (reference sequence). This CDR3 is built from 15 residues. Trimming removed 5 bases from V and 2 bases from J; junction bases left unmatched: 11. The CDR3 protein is CSAGSTSGGAYEQYF. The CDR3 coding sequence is TGCAGTGCTGGAAGCACTAGCGGAGGAGCCTACGAGCAGTACTTC.

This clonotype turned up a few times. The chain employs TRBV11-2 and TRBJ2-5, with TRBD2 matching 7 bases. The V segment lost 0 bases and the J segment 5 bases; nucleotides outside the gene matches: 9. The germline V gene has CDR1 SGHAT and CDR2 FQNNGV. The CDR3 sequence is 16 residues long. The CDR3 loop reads CASSLDSRGSWETQYF. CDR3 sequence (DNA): TGTGCCAGCAGCTTAGATTCTCGCGGGAGCTGGGAGACCCAGTACTTC.

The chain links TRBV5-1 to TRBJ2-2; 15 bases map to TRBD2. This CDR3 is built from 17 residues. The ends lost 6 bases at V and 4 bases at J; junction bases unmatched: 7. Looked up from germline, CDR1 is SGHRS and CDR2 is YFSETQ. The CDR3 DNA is TGCGCCAGCACCTCCGGACTAGCGGGAGGGATCACCGGGGAGCTGTTTTTT. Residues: CASTSGLAGGITGELFF.

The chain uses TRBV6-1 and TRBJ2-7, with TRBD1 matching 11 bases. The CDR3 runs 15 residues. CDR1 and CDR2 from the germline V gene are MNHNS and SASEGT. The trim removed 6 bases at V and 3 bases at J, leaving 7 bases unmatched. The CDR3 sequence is CASRRTGTGGYEQYF. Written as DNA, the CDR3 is TGTGCCAGCAGGCGTACCGGGACAGGGGGCTACGAGCAGTACTTC.

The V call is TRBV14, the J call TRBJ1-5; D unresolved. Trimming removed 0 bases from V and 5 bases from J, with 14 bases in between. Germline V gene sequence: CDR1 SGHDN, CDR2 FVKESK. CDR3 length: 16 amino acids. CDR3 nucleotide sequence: TGTGCCAGCAGCCAAGAGGGAACTGACCGTGATCAGCCCCAGCATTTT. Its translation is CASSQEGTDRDQPQHF.

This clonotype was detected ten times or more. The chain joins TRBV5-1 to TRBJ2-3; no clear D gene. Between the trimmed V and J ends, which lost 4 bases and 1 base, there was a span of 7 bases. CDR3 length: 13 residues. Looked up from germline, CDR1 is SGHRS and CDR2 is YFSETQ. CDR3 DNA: TGCGCCAGCAGCCCGTACCGCACAGATACGCAGTATTTT. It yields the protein CASSPYRTDTQYF.

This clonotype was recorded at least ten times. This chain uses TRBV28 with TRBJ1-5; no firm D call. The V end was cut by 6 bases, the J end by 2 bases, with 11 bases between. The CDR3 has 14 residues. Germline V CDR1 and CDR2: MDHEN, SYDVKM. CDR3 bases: TGTGCCAGCAGCTATGACAAGGGCAATCAGCCCCAGCATTTT. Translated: CASSYDKGNQPQHF. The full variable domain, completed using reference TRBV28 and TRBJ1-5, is DVKVTQSSRYLVKRTGEKVFLECVQDMDHENMFWYRQDPGLGLRLIYFSYDVKMKEKGDIPEGYSVSREKKERFSLILESASTNQTSMYLCASSYDKGNQPQHFGDGTRLSIL.

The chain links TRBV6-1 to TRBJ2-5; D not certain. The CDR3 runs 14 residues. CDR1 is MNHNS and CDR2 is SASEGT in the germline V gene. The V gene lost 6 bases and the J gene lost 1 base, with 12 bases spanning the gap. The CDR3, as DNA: TGTGCCAGCAGATCTCTATTCAGCCAAGAGACCCAGTACTTC. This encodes CASRSLFSQETQYF.

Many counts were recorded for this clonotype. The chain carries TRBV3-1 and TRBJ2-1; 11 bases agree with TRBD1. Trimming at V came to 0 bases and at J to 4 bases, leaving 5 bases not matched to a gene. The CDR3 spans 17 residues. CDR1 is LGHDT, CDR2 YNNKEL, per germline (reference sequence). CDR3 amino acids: CASSQEGDRGSYNEQFF. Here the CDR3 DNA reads TGTGCCAGCAGCCAAGAGGGGGACAGGGGGAGTTACAATGAGCAGTTCTTC.

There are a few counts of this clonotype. The CDR3 reads CSVGTTRLAKNIQYF. The CDR3 nucleotides read TGCAGCGTCGGGACTACCCGATTAGCCAAAAACATTCAGTACTTC. V and J are TRBV29-1 and TRBJ2-4, with 7 bases fitting TRBD2. The CDR3 covers 15 residues. Germline trimming cut 6 bases from V and 0 bases from J; bases unmatched to any gene: 8. Germline V gene lookup returns CDR1 SQVTM and CDR2 ANQGSEA.

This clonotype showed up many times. CDR3 bases: TGTGCCAGCAGTTCGGGCGGGAGGGCCTGGGAGACCCAGTACTTC. It translates to CASSSGGRAWETQYF. The chain recombines TRBV28 with TRBJ2-5; 9 bases are a match to TRBD2. The CDR3 runs to 15 residues. J lost 5 bases, V lost 4 bases, and 8 bases had no gene match. Germline CDR1 is MDHEN and CDR2 is SYDVKM.

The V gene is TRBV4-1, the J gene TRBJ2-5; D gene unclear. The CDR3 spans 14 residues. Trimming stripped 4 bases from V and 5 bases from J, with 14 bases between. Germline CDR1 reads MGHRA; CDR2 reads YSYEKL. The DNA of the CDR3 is TGCGCCAGCAGCCGAGAAATGGATCGCGAGACCCAGTACTTC. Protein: CASSREMDRETQYF.

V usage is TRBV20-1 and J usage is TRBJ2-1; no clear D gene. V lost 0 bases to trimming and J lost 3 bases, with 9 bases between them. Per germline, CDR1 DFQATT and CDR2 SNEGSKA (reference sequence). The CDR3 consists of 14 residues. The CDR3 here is CSARDIADYNEQFF. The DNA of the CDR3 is TGCAGTGCTAGAGATATTGCGGACTACAATGAGCAGTTCTTC.

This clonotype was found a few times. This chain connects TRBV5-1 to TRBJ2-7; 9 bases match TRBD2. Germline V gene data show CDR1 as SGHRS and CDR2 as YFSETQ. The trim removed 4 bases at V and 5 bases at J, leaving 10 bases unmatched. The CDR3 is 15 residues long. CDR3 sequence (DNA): TGCGCCAGCAGCCCCCCCGCTAGCGGGAACGACGAGCAGTACTTC. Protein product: CASSPPASGNDEQYF.

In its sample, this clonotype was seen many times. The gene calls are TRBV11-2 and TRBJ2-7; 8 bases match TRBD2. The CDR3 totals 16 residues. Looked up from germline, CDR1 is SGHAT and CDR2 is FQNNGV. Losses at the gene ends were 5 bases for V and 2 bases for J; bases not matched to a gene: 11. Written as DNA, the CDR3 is TGTGCCAGCAGCCCCCGGGGTAGCGGGATGCCCTACGAGCAGTACTTC. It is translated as CASSPRGSGMPYEQYF. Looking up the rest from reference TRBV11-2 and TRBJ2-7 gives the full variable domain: EAGVAQSPRYKIIEKRQSVAFWCNPISGHATLYWYQQILGQGPKLLIQFQNNGVVDDSQLPKDRFSAERLKGVDSTLKIQPAKLEDSAVYLCASSPRGSGMPYEQYFGPGTRLTVT.

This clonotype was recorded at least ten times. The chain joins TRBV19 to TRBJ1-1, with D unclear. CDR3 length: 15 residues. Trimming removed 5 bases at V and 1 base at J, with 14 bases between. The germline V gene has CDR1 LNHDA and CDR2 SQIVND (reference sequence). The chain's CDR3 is CASSAQRTGNTEAFF. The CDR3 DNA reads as TGTGCCAGTAGTGCCCAAAGGACGGGGAACACTGAAGCTTTCTTT.